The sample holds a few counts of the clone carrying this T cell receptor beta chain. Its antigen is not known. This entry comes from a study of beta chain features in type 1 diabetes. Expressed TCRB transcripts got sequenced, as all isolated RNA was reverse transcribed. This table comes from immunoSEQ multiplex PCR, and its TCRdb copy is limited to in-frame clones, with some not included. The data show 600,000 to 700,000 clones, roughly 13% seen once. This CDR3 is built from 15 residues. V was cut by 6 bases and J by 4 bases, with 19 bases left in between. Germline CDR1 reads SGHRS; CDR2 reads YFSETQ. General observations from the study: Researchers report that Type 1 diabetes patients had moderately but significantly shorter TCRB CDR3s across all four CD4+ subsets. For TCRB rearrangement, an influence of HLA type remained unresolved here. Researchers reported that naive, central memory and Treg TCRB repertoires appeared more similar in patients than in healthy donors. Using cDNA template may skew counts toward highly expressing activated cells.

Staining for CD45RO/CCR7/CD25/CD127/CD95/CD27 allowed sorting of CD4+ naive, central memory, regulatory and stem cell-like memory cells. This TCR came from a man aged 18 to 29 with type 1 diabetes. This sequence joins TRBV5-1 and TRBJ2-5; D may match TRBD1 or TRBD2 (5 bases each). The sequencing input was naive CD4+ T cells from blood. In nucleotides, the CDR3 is TGCGCCAGCAACCAGATCGACAGCGCGGGAGAGACCCAGTACTTC. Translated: CASNQIDSAGETQYF.